What follows describes a single T cell receptor (beta chain). The antigen is undetermined. Whereas donors were nominally healthy upon sampling, unrecorded immune exposures were probable. Amplification used 60 Vbeta primers and 13 Jbeta primers. Clones were read by immunoSEQ multiplex PCR, and TCRdb kept only the in-frame ones, dropping some. This listing includes 190,000 or so clones. These data are taken from a study of cytomegalovirus exposure and HLA in healthy donors. Broader study findings: When analyzed later, the rates of TCR association showed variation by HLA locus, with DRB1 the most and HLA-C the fewest. In vitro confirmation showed a few CMV-associated chains to be CMV antigen specific.

Germline CDR1 SGHDT, CDR2 YYEEEE. V gave up 4 bases and J gave up 6 bases; unmatched junction bases: 9. This CDR3 comprises 15 residues. This chain uses TRBV5-6 with TRBJ2-2, with 7 bases identical to TRBD2. The TCR originated in a boy aged 5 to 17 in good health and CMV-seronegative. The sample was PBMCs. CDR3 sequence: CASSIGTTGPGELFF. DNA for the CDR3: TGTGCCAGCAGCATTGGGACTACCGGACCCGGGGAGCTGTTTTTT.